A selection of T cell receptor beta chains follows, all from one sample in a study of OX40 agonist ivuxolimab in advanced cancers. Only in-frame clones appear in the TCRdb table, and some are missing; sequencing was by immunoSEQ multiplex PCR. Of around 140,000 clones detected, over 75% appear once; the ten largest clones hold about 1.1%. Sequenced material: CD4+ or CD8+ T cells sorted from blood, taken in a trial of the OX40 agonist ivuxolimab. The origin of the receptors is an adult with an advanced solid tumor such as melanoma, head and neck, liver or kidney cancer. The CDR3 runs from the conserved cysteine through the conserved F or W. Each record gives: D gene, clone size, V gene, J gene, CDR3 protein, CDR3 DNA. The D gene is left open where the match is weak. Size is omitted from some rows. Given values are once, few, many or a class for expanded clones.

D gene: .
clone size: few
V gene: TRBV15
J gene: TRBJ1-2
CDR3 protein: CATRTLQRSGYTF
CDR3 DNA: TGTGCCACTAGGACCCTCCAACGGAGTGGCTACACCTTC

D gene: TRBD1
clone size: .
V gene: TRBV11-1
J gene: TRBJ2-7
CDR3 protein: CASSLGQGVYEQYF
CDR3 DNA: TGTGCCAGCAGCCTAGGGCAGGGGGTCTACGAGCAGTACTTC

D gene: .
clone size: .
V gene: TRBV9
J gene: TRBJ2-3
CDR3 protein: CASSVTDGVTDTQYF
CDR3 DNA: TGTGCCAGCAGCGTTACAGATGGCGTAACAGATACGCAGTATTTT

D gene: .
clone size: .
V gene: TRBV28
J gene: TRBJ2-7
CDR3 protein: CASSWVGRSSYEQYF
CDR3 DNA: TGTGCCAGCAGTTGGGTGGGTAGAAGCTCCTACGAGCAGTACTTC

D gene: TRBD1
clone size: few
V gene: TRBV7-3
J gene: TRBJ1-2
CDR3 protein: CASSLGQGIDYGYTF
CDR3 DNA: TGTGCCAGCAGCTTGGGACAGGGGATCGATTATGGCTACACCTTC

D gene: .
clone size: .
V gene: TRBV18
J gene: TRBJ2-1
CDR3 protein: CASSPSQGPHNEQFF
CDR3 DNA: TGTGCCAGCTCACCATCACAGGGACCCCACAATGAGCAGTTCTTC

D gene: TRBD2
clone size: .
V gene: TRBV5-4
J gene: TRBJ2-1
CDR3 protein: CASSLDGLAGGLSYNEQFF
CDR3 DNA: TGTGCCAGCAGCTTGGATGGACTAGCGGGAGGGCTATCCTACAATGAGCAGTTCTTC

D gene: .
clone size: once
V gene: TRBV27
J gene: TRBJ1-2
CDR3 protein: CASWAPPYGYTF
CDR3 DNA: TGTGCCAGCTGGGCCCCTCCATATGGCTACACCTTC

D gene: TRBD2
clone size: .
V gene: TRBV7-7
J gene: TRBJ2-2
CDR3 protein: CASSLSGSSLGTGELFF
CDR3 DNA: TGTGCTAGCAGCCTTAGCGGGAGTTCCTTAGGGACCGGGGAGCTGTTTTTT

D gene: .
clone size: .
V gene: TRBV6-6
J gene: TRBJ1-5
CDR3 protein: CASSYGGTDQPQHF
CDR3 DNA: TGTGCCAGCAGTTACGGGGGGACTGATCAGCCCCAGCATTTT

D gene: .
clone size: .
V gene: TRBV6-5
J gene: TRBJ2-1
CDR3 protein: CASTPYAGTYNEQFF
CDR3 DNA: TGTGCCAGCACTCCATACGCGGGTACCTACAATGAGCAGTTCTTC

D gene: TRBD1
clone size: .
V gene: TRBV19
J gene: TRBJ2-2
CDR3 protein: CASRDRGGTGELFF
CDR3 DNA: TGTGCCAGTAGGGACAGGGGTGGCACCGGGGAGCTGTTTTTT

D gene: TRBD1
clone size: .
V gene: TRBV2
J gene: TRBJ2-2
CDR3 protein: CASIPLDRVNTGELFF
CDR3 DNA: TGTGCCAGCATTCCATTGGACAGGGTGAACACCGGGGAGCTGTTTTTT